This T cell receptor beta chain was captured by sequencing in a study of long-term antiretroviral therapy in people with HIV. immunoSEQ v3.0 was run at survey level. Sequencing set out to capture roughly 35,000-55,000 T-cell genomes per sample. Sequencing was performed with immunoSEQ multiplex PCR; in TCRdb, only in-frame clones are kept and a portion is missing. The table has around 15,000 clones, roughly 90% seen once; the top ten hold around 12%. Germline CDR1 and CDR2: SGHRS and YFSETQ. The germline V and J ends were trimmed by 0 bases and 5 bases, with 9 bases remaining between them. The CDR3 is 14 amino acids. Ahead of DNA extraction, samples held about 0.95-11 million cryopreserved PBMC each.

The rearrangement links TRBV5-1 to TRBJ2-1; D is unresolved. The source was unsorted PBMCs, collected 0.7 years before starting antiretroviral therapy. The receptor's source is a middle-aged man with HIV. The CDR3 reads CASSLDGANNEQFF. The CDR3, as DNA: TGCGCCAGCAGCTTGGATGGCGCAAACAATGAGCAGTTCTTC.